This T cell receptor (beta chain) was captured in a study of shared T cell receptors in the human thymus. Profiled with immunoSEQ multiplex PCR; TCRdb holds only in-frame clones, not every one. The sample includes about 380,000 clones, just under 95% of them seen just once. The sample taken for sequencing was thymocytes. The sequence was obtained from a human donor.

CDR3: CASSAGTREPDEQFF. The CDR3 bases are TGCGCCAGCAGCGCCGGGACTAGAGAGCCGGATGAGCAGTTCTTC. The V gene is TRBV5-1, the J gene TRBJ2-1; 8 bases match TRBD2. V lost 4 bases and J lost 8; bases outside the gene matches: 11. The length of the CDR3 is 15 residues. Germline V lookup: CDR1 SGHRS, CDR2 YFSETQ.